The source of this T cell receptor (beta chain) is a study of T cell responses to AZD1222 COVID-19 vaccine. Profiled with immunoSEQ multiplex PCR; TCRdb holds only in-frame clones, not every one. This sample has around 180,000 clones; approximately 94% occur once, and the top ten carry 1.5% to 2%. The CDR3 contains 15 residues. Germline V gene data show CDR1 as MNHNY and CDR2 as SVGAGI (reference sequence). Trimming cost V 1 base and J 7 bases; bases outside gene matches: 7. The chain couples TRBV6-6 to TRBJ2-1; TRBD2 matches 7 bases. Sequencing was performed on peripheral blood, taken 28 days after the second AZD1222 dose. The receptor was derived from an adult who received the AZD1222 COVID-19 vaccine. This CDR3 reads CASSYFPSGANEQFF. DNA for the CDR3: TGTGCCAGCAGTTACTTCCCTAGCGGCGCTAATGAGCAGTTCTTC.